A single sample gave rise to the 3 T cell receptor beta chains below, sequenced in a study of T-cell memory formation after mild COVID-19. Each CDR3 protein is one row after TCRdb ran MiXCR on the 5' RACE reads. The data show approximately 480,000 distinct CDR3 sequences, 15% to 20% seen once. Input material: PBMCs or a T cell subset sorted from them (not recorded which). The receptors derive from an adult woman who had mild COVID-19 (a few samples of this study predate the infection). Cell type and time point are not known.

This clonotype has a handful of counts. The chain recombines TRBV29-1 with TRBJ2-1, with 14 bases matching TRBD2. J was trimmed by 8 bases and V by 4 bases; bases with no gene match: 4. The CDR3 is 14 residues long. Germline-derived CDR1 and CDR2 are SQVTM and ANQGSEA. CDR3 region: CSVGLAGGRDEQFF. The CDR3 DNA reads as TGCAGCGTTGGACTAGCGGGAGGGAGGGATGAGCAGTTCTTC.

The chain recombines TRBV10-3 with TRBJ2-7; D gene ambiguous. Looked up from germline, CDR1 is ENHRY and CDR2 is SYGVKD. The CDR3 is 9 residues long. Deletions cut 11 bases from V and 9 bases from J, with 11 bases between. The CDR3: CAPAVRQYF. The DNA of the CDR3 is TGTGCCCCCGCCGTGAGGCAGTACTTC.

The chain has TRBV4-3 and TRBJ1-2; the D is unclear. The CDR3 is 14 residues long. Germline V gene data show CDR1 as LGHNA and CDR2 as YSLEER. Trimming removed 1 base at V and 2 bases at J, with 8 bases between. The CDR3 coding sequence is TGCGCCAGCAGCCAAGGGTTAAGGAACTATGGCTACACCTTC. This translates into CASSQGLRNYGYTF.